The 8 T cell receptor beta chains below were found in one sample sequenced in a study of vaccination effects on CD4 cells after COVID-19. Sequencing followed a ViraFEST assay step that expanded antigen-specific CD4+ T cells with viral peptide pools. Once cultured for more than nine days, the cells underwent separation to obtain CD4+ T cells. Infection dated between March and December 2020, before the Alpha, Beta and Delta variants reached the United States. Their antigen targets remain unknown. Measured with immunoSEQ multiplex PCR; TCRdb has only the in-frame clones, and not every one. The sample gives tens of thousands of clones, approximately 72% of which show up once; 25% to 30% is in the top ten. The specimen comprised CD4+ T cells from PBMCs cultured with a peptide pool, sampled before COVID-19 vaccination. Source of these receptors: a human donor who had a prior SARS-CoV-2 infection.

The table lists this clone with a few counts. This chain joins TRBV4-2 and TRBJ1-3; D remains unclear. The germline CDR1 and CDR2 sequences are LGHNA and YNFKEQ. The CDR3 is 13 amino acids. Trimming stripped 3 bases from V and 7 bases from J, with 10 bases between. The CDR3 DNA sequence: TGTGCCAGCAGCCATGAACTAGGTAACACCATATATTTT. As protein: CASSHELGNTIYF.

A few counts support this clone. The chain recombines TRBV11-2 with TRBJ2-7; D unclear. V was cut by 2 bases and J by 5 bases, with 4 bases left in between. Germline V gene lookup returns CDR1 SGHAT and CDR2 FQNNGV. CDR3 size: 11 residues. The CDR3 reads CASSLLNEQYF. CDR3 DNA sequence: TGTGCCAGCAGCTTACTGAACGAGCAGTACTTC.

The chain combines TRBV9 with TRBJ2-1, with 8 bases matching TRBD2. This CDR3 has 15 amino acids. Germline V gene lookup returns CDR1 SGDLS and CDR2 YYNGEE. The J segment lost 6 bases and the V segment lost 1 base, leaving 6 bases of the junction unmatched. Here the CDR3 reads CASSVSGGAGNEQFF. CDR3 DNA sequence: TGTGCCAGCAGCGTATCGGGGGGGGCCGGCAATGAGCAGTTCTTC.

This clone was seen more than once but under ten times. The chain recombines TRBV11-3 with TRBJ2-4; 7 nucleotides line up with TRBD2. CDR1 and CDR2 (germline): SGHNT, YENEEA. The junction had 2 bases not matched to a gene; V was cut back by 0 bases and J by 9 bases. CDR3 size: 13 residues. The CDR3 nucleotides are TGTGCCAGCAGCTTAGAGGGGACTACCATTCAGTACTTC. This gives the protein CASSLEGTTIQYF.

The chain carries TRBV7-2 and TRBJ1-5; D remains ambiguous. Germline V CDR1 and CDR2: SGHTA, FQGNSA. Trimming took off 4 bases at V and 4 bases at J, with 11 bases between the two ends. The CDR3 runs 14 residues. This CDR3 reads CASSSTQVNQPQHF. The CDR3 DNA reads as TGTGCCAGCAGCTCCACTCAGGTGAATCAGCCCCAGCATTTT.

The chain has TRBV29-1 and TRBJ2-3, with a tentative D call TRBD2 (6 bases). From germline, CDR1 is SQVTM and CDR2 ANQGSEA. The CDR3 consists of 14 residues. The ends were cut back, 5 bases at V and 4 bases at J, with 16 bases in the middle. The CDR3 region has the DNA TGCAGCGTTTTGTCTCACGGGGAGGCAGATACGCAGTATTTT. As protein: CSVLSHGEADTQYF.

This chain connects TRBV11-3 to TRBJ1-3; D not resolved. Germline-derived CDR1 and CDR2 are SGHNT and YENEEA. Trimming stripped 1 base from V and 4 bases from J, with 11 bases between. The CDR3 sequence is 15 residues long. The CDR3 reads CASSLGTWGGNTIYF. CDR3 nucleotides: TGTGCCAGCAGCTTAGGAACCTGGGGAGGAAACACCATATATTTT. Drawing the rest from reference TRBV11-3 and TRBJ1-3, the complete variable domain is EAGVVQSPRYKIIEKKQPVAFWCNPISGHNTLYWYLQNLGQGPELLIRYENEEAVDDSQLPKDRFSAERLKGVDSTLKIQPAELGDSAVYLCASSLGTWGGNTIYFGEGSWLTVV.

V gene TRBV4-1 combines with J gene TRBJ2-1, with 12 nucleotides matching TRBD2. Germline V gene sequence: CDR1 MGHRA, CDR2 YSYEKL. V lost 4 bases and J lost 7; bases outside the gene matches: 5. CDR3 size: 15 residues. The CDR3, as DNA: TGCGCCAGCAGCCGAGGGACTAGCGGGCCAAATGAGCAGTTCTTC. It translates to CASSRGTSGPNEQFF.